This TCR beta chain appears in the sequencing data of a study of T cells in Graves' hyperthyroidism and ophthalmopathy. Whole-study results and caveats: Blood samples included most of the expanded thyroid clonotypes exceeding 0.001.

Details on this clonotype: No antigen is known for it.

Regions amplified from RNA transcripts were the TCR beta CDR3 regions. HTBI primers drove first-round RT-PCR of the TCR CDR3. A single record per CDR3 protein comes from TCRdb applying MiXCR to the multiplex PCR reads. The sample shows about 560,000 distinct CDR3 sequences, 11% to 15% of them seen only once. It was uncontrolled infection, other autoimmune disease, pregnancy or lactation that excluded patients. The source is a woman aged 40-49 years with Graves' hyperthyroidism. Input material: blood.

As DNA, the CDR3 is TGTGCCACCAGTGATGGCGGGGTTGGGGCCAACGTCCTGACTTTC. Amino acids: CATSDGGVGANVLTF. V usage is TRBV24-1 and J usage is TRBJ2-6, with D possibly matching TRBD2 (6 bases). Germline V gives CDR1 KGHDR, CDR2 SFDVKD. The ends were cut back, 3 bases at V and 3 bases at J, with 8 bases in the middle. CDR3 length equals 15 residues.